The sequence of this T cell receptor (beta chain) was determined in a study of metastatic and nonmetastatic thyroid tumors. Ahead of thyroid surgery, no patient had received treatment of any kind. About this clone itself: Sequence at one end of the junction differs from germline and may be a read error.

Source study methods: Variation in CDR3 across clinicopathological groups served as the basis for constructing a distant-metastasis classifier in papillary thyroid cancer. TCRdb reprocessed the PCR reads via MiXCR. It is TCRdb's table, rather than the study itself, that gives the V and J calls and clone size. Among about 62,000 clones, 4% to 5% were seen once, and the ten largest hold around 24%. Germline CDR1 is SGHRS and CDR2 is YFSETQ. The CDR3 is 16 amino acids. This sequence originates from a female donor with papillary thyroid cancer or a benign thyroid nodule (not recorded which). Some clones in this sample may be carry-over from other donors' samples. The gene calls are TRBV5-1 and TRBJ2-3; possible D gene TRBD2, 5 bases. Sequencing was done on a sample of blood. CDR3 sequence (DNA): TGCTCCAGCAGCTTGGCCGGACCTAGCTGGTCGGGTACGCAGTATTTT. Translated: CSSSLAGPSWSGTQYF.